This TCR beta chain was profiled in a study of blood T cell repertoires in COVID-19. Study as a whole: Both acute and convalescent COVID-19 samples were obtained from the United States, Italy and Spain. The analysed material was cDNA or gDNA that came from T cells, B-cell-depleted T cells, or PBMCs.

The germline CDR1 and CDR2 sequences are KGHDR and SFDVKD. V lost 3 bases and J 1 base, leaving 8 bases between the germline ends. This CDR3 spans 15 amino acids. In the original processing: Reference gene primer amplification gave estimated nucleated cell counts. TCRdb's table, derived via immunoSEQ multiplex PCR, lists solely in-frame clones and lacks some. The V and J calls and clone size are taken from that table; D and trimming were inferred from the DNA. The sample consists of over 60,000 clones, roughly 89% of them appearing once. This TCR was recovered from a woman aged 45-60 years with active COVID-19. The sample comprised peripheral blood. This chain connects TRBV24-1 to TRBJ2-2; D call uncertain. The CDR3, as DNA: TGTGCCACCAGTGATCCCGCCGGGAACACCGGGGAGCTGTTTTTT. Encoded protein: CATSDPAGNTGELFF.